The 7 T cell receptor beta chains below come from one sample, sequenced in a study of blood T cell repertoires in COVID-19. The table came from immunoSEQ multiplex PCR; TCRdb's copy has only in-frame clones and leaves some out. The table lists about 440,000 clones, around 91% of them singletons. Specimen: PBMCs or T cells enriched from blood (not recorded which). These receptors came from a man between 18 and 29 years old who had recovered from COVID-19.

The chain links TRBV2 to TRBJ2-7; D gene uncertain. This CDR3 spans 15 amino acids. Per the germline V gene, CDR1 is SNHLY and CDR2 is FYNNEI. Trimming left V 1 base short and J 5 bases short, with 15 bases between. This CDR3 reads CASSEVGGFRNEQYF. Here the CDR3 DNA reads TGTGCCAGCAGTGAAGTCGGCGGATTCAGAAACGAGCAGTACTTC.

The V call is TRBV27, the J call TRBJ1-5; the match to TRBD1 covers 7 bases. Germline assignment: CDR1 MNHEY and CDR2 SMNVEV (reference sequence). This CDR3 contains 15 residues. Germline trimming cut 5 bases from V and 6 bases from J; bases unmatched to any gene: 10. This chain's CDR3 is CASSPTGFDGQPQHF. The CDR3 nucleotides are TGTGCCAGCAGTCCGACAGGGTTTGATGGTCAGCCCCAGCATTTT.

This clone was detected once. The CDR3: CASSYTHGQNQETQYF. CDR3 sequence (DNA): TGTGCCAGCAGTTACACACACGGACAGAACCAAGAGACCCAGTACTTC. J is TRBJ2-5 and V is TRBV6-2 or TRBV6-3; D is possibly TRBD1 (6 bases). Germline assignment: CDR1 MNHEY and CDR2 SVGEGT. The CDR3 contains 16 residues. V was pared by 2 bases and J by 0 bases, with 13 bases between.

The count of this clone is one. The chain carries TRBV28 and TRBJ1-5; D call uncertain. Germline V CDR1 and CDR2: MDHEN, SYDVKM. With 6 bases removed from V and 3 bases from J, the gap between germline ends came to 12 bases. The CDR3 is 14 residues long. The CDR3 protein is CASSSGLANQPQHF. The DNA of the CDR3 is TGTGCCAGCAGCAGCGGTCTCGCCAATCAGCCCCAGCATTTT.

The chain recombines TRBV4-1 with TRBJ2-1; 10 bases are a match to TRBD2. Germline trimming cut 3 bases from V and 2 bases from J; bases unmatched to any gene: 1. The CDR3 consists of 15 residues. CDR1 is MGHRA, CDR2 YSYEKL, per germline. As DNA, the CDR3 is TGCGCCAGCAGCCAGAGCGGGGGGGCCTACAATGAGCAGTTCTTC. The encoded protein is CASSQSGGAYNEQFF.

The CDR3 here is CASSTRGADHEKLFF. The CDR3 DNA is TGTGCCAGCAGCACCAGGGGAGCAGATCATGAAAAACTGTTTTTT. The chain recombines TRBV11-2 with TRBJ1-4; perhaps TRBD1 as D (6 bases). V was cut by 5 bases and J by 6 bases, with 16 bases left in between. The CDR3 covers 15 residues. The germline V gene has CDR1 SGHAT and CDR2 FQNNGV.

J is TRBJ2-1 and V is TRBV2; 8 bases are a match to TRBD2. The CDR3 is 15 residues long. V shed 7 bases and J 0 bases; nucleotides not matched to a gene: 5. The germline CDR1 and CDR2 sequences are SNHLY and FYNNEI. CDR3 nucleotide sequence: TGTGCCAGCAATTCCGGGACTAGCTCCTACAATGAGCAGTTCTTC. As protein: CASNSGTSSYNEQFF. Looking up the rest from reference TRBV2 and TRBJ2-1 gives the full variable domain: EPEVTQTPSHQVTQMGQEVILRCVPISNHLYFYWYRQILGQKVEFLVSFYNNEISEKSEIFDDQFSVERPDGSNFTLKIRSTKLEDSAMYFCASNSGTSSYNEQFFGPGTRLTVL.